This TCR beta chain was retrieved from a study of cytomegalovirus exposure and HLA in healthy donors (dated by TCRdb to 2016 to 2017). Study-wide context: An earlier analysis of some 620 of the donors reported 276 Gb of sequence data and around 100 million unique TCR beta sequences obtained from about 180 million T cells. An early release covering 550 to 700 HLA-typed donors comprised 300 to 350 gigabases of sequencing data and roughly 86 million unique TCR sequences. Of the roughly 390 genotyped donors, 75% to 85% were placed in the genetic ancestry cluster associated with self-reported Caucasian donors. The study aimed to test whether cataloging public T cell receptors could reveal signatures of past pathogen exposure. The T cell repertoires of some 670 subjects were profiled by immunosequencing and related to cytomegalovirus serostatus. Along with the approximately 620-subject first cohort, a separate validation cohort of over a hundred different subjects was used. The study combined high-throughput TCR immunosequencing, statistical association of individual TCRs with disease status, and machine learning to predict cytomegalovirus infection status. To study patterns of TCR occurrence, a later analysis re-analyzed previously published TCR beta repertoires from 666 donors and added high-resolution HLA genotyping. The later analysis used no new phenotypic data to find candidate immune exposures, relying instead on TCR beta sequences and their occurrence across donors. In an earlier analysis of 500 to 650 of the donors, high-throughput TCR beta sequencing was used to judge whether each TCR beta V gene segment behaved as functional or pseudogenic. Donor age, sex, ethnicity and CMV serostatus were compiled together with the repertoire data. Genome-wide SNP genotypes for about three fifths of the roughly 670 donors were used in a later genetic analysis, which treated that subset as a discovery cohort. Every discovery cohort repertoire had been produced on one sequencing platform. HLA typing covered class I and class II loci at four-digit resolution. The number of donors typed differed by locus, with 629-630 for A, B, C, DRB1 and DQB1, roughly 550 for DQA1, about 610 for DPA1, and 450 to 480 for DPB1. A handful of DR-DQ haplotypes were handled as single units for association and clustering because linkage in the cohort was strong. Among some 400 genotyped donors of the cohort, an average of around 250,000 unique TCR beta nucleotide sequences was sequenced per donor, of which about 18% were non-productive. What the work shows at the level of the full study, not this receptor alone: A cluster of highly shared sequence variants was judged likely to represent a technical artifact of the sequencing pipeline. According to a later analysis, most CMV-associated TCR beta chains appeared to be HLA-restricted, and the HLA associations seemed to be driven largely by CMV exposure. Because some donors lacked HLA typing at each locus, the association tests relied only on the typed subset. The classifier was reported to diagnose cytomegalovirus status with high specificity and sensitivity in both the original cohort and the validation cohort. Linkage disequilibrium might explain the correlated functional status among segregating V segments, but an unknown experimental factor could not be ruled out. When HLA alleles, especially DR and DQ, strongly co-occurred, TCR associations were difficult to assign to individual alleles. Compared with the 666-donor mean, donors in an Asian-associated ancestry cluster had fewer N-insertions in productive TCRs, according to a later genetic analysis. Some IMGT-functional V segments, including TRBV6-2 and TRBV6-3, could not be distinguished by the 87-base-pair reads and were therefore excluded. Because counts were too low, 15 to 20 rarely observed V segments, including chromosome 9 orphons, were left out of the earlier analysis of about 500 of the donors. In a later analysis, several top co-occurrence clusters were reported to appear linked to parvovirus B19, influenza, CMV and Epstein-Barr virus. In vitro tests confirmed that a few of the cytomegalovirus-associated TCR beta chains recognize cytomegalovirus antigens. The study listed 164 TCR beta chains as associated with cytomegalovirus. V-gene and J-gene trimming of TCR beta chains was associated with a missense DCLRE1C variant in a later genetic analysis, and the association was replicated in an independent cohort. In this cohort, only TCR beta chains were sequenced, and detectable features were limited by the absence of alpha or paired-chain data. Sequencing depth was assumed to be roughly uniform across donors in the presence/absence analyses, though that assumption may not hold. CMV serostatus was the only immune exposure information available for the cohort. A further reported finding was that TCR beta sequences accurately predicted the HLA-A and HLA-B alleles for most subjects in the first cohort. Broadly in line with IMGT annotations, most TCR beta V segments showed up in productive rearrangements about 90% or about 30% of the time in an earlier analysis of some 590 of the donors. Compared with equally common non-associated chains, HLA-associated TCR beta chains in a later analysis were more clonally expanded and had lower generation probabilities. While some public TCRs were present in many individuals, most TCR sequences turned up only very rarely across donors. The authors suggested that the approach could potentially be extended to other disease states and immunological phenotypes. A later analysis associated roughly 17,000 TCR beta sequences with specific HLA alleles at a false discovery rate of 0.05. A later analysis found that TCR association rates varied across HLA loci, with DRB1 alleles showing the most associated TCRs and HLA-C alleles the fewest.

Taken from the germline V gene (reference sequence), the CDR1 and CDR2 loops are LNHDA and SQIVND. Including cysteine and phenylalanine, the CDR3 has 14 amino acids. Only the CDR3 portion is preserved as DNA: 42 bases, with reading frame beginning at the first base. Trimming takes 0 bases off V and 16 bases off J; junction bases not matched to a gene: 10. About this clone itself: Its antigen specificity is not known. Base-call qualities are not available, and no considerably larger clone is one nucleotide away.

The cohort consisted of approximately 690 healthy bone marrow donors. At the time of sampling, every cohort member was nominally healthy, though immune exposures that went unrecorded were likely present. The donor tested CMV seropositive and was one of the 289 seropositive cohort members. Each donor provided a peripheral blood sample, and peripheral blood mononuclear cells were used for TCR beta sequencing. The Qiagen DNeasy Blood Extraction Kit was used to extract genomic DNA from the blood cell samples. Library preparation used the immunoSEQ multiplex PCR assay. The multiplex PCR relied on a mix of 60 forward primers for TCR Vbeta segments and 13 reverse primers for TCR Jbeta segments. A multiplex PCR assay on genomic DNA amplified the CDR3 region of rearranged TCR beta genes. The Illumina HiSeq System was used to sequence the amplified TCR beta libraries as 87-base-pair reads. In the source study's methods: A later analysis tallied roughly 80 million unique TCR beta chains across the 666 repertoires, and around 10 million of those chains were shared by two or more donors. Raw reads were error-corrected and collapsed into unique sequences with a nearest-neighbor algorithm that merged closely related sequences to remove PCR and sequencing errors. CDR3 sequences were aligned to IMGT reference sequences to assign V, D and J gene segments. For a sequence to be retained, at least a six-nucleotide match to both a V gene segment and a J gene segment was required. Rearrangements were called productive when the CDR3 lacked stop codons and stayed in frame with V and J; all others were non-productive. CDR3 was defined by IMGT convention, running from the second conserved V-encoded cysteine to the conserved J-encoded phenylalanine. The earlier analysis of fewer than 700 of the donors excluded sequences that lacked an unambiguous match to a single V gene segment. An earlier analysis of a few hundred of the donors called V segments functional above 56.7% productive rearrangements and segregating when the between-donor standard deviation exceeded 5%. A statistical classification framework was built to diagnose cytomegalovirus status from the catalog of TCR beta chain sequences. V and J gene assignment, in a later analysis, came from comparing TCR nucleotide sequences with IMGT/GENE-DB human TR gene sequences. Using the TCRdist pipeline, a later analysis assigned CDR3 sequences along with most-parsimonious VDJ recombination scenarios. In a later analysis, each TCR beta chain was defined by its CDR3 amino acid sequence together with its V-gene family, and reads lacking a unique V-gene family were excluded. To address suspected cross-contamination and a sequencing artifact, a later analysis removed a few hundred highly shared, low-generation-probability nucleotide sequences. A later analysis calculated a clonal expansion index for each public chain from normalized within-repertoire ranks of inferred template counts. In a later analysis, generation probabilities were computed with a VDJ recombination model fitted to out-of-frame rearrangements, and the resulting probabilities were checked against IGoR. Hypergeometric tests were used in a later analysis to score TCR-TCR, TCR-HLA and TCR-CMV co-occurrence, with a repertoire-size bias correction applied to the TCR pairs. To estimate false discovery rates, a later analysis permuted the HLA or CMV assignments 20 times. In a later analysis, co-occurring TCRs were grouped with DBSCAN, and TCRdist sequence similarity was added when clustering was performed within HLA-allele-positive subsets. Co-occurrence clustering excluded repertoires with fewer than 30,000 or more than 120,000 public chains, plus five with anomalous nucleotide sharing. As stored in TCRdb, this immuneACCESS dataset retains in-frame rearrangements with V and J assigned. A fraction of the clones does not appear; measured against another copy, unresolved V genes explain less than half of the discrepancy, and the remainder lacks a known reason. D and trimming come from the DNA, and the V and J calls and clone size come from that table. Across this sample there are 100,000 or so clones, with 80% to 90% seen only once. The top ten constitute approximately 3% of the sample.

The chain was built from TRBV19 and TRBJ2-1; TRBD2 matches 9 bases in the middle. This sequence was found in a man aged 25 to 40 in good health and CMV-seropositive. The sample comprised PBMCs. CDR3 sequence: CASSIDQVAGVYFF. Read as DNA, the sequence is TGTGCCAGTAGTATAGATCAGGTAGCGGGAGTATATTTCTTC.